This T cell receptor (beta chain) appears in the sequencing data of a study of a mutant IDH1 vaccine in newly diagnosed glioma. Study summary: Either 4-6 weeks after radiotherapy alone or alongside temozolomide, vaccination was begun. Patients got radiotherapy, temozolomide, or both beforehand, and most got both.

Per germline, CDR1 SEHNR and CDR2 FQNEAQ (reference sequence). V lost 5 bases and J lost 6, with 11 bases in between. This CDR3 has 12 amino acids. Noted time point: week 47, end of study. Each dose delivered 300 ug of mutant IDH1 20-mer peptide subcutaneously with imiquimod. Patients came in for eight vaccinations, in weeks 1, 3, 5, 7, 11, 15, 19 and 23. Generated by immunoSEQ multiplex PCR, the TCRdb table keeps only in-frame clones and is missing some. Among 45,000 to 55,000 clones, around 84% were seen once, and the ten largest hold about 4.3%. Concerning this clone itself: The antigen remains undetermined.

This specimen was PBMCs, taken from a glioma patient whose treatment included an IDH1 peptide vaccine. The sequence was obtained from a woman in her thirties with glioma. Some clones in this sample may be carry-over from other donors' samples. The chain recombines TRBV7-9 with TRBJ2-7; TRBD2 is a possible D gene (5 bases). The CDR3 DNA follows: TGTGCCAGCAGCCCCACTAGGGCCGAGCAGTACTTC. It yields the protein CASSPTRAEQYF. Full variable domain (missing parts from reference TRBV7-9 and TRBJ2-7): DTGVSQNPRHKITKRGQNVTFRCDPISEHNRLYWYRQTLGQGPEFLTYFQNEAQLEKSRLLSDRFSAERPKGSFSTLEIQRTEQGDSAMYLCASSPTRAEQYFGPGTRLTVT.